One and the same sample provided the 25 T cell receptor beta chains below, sequenced in a study of T-cell memory formation after mild COVID-19. TCRdb re-analysed the 5' RACE reads in MiXCR, keeping a single row per CDR3 protein. The sample records under 550,000 distinct CDR3 sequences, 18% being singletons. The sequenced sample consisted of PBMCs or a T cell subset sorted from them (not recorded which). These receptors were obtained from an adult woman who had mild COVID-19 (a few samples of this study predate the infection). Cell type and time point are not known.

The J gene is TRBJ2-7, the V gene TRBV20-1; D is perhaps TRBD1 (6 bases). The CDR3 is 15 amino acids. Germline CDR1 DFQATT, CDR2 SNEGSKA (reference sequence). The V end was cut by 3 bases, the J end by 2 bases, with 17 bases between. Here the CDR3 DNA reads TGCAGTGCTAGTGTTGAGGGGGTGTCCCCCTACGAGCAGTACTTC. Amino acids: CSASVEGVSPYEQYF.

This clonotype was seen more than once but under ten times. The V gene is TRBV24-1, the J gene TRBJ2-3; a weak D match, TRBD1 (6 bases). V was clipped by 6 bases and J by 5 bases, with 17 bases between them. The CDR3 consists of 15 residues. Germline-derived CDR1 and CDR2 are KGHDR and SFDVKD. In nucleotides, the CDR3 is TGTGCCACCAGTCACCGGGACAACGTTCTAGATACGCAGTATTTT. It encodes CATSHRDNVLDTQYF.

This clonotype came up a few times. The J gene is TRBJ1-2, the V gene TRBV5-1; 7 bases are a match to TRBD1. Trimming at V came to 1 base and at J to 5 bases, leaving 2 bases not matched to a gene. The CDR3 runs 13 residues. CDR1 is SGHRS, CDR2 YFSETQ, per germline. The CDR3 region is CASSLQGDYGYTF. CDR3 nucleotide sequence: TGCGCCAGCAGCTTGCAGGGGGATTATGGCTACACCTTC.

The chain uses TRBV9 and TRBJ2-3; TRBD2 agrees at 9 bases. The length of the CDR3 is 16 residues. Germline CDR1 SGDLS, CDR2 YYNGEE. J was trimmed by 2 bases and V by 4 bases; bases with no gene match: 8. The DNA of the CDR3 is TGTGCCAGCAGCCCCGACAGCGGGGGGTCCACAGATACGCAGTATTTT. Its protein product is CASSPDSGGSTDTQYF.

In this sample, this clonotype turned up a few times. The chain has TRBV30 and TRBJ1-4, with unresolved D. The CDR3 contains 10 residues. The germline V gene has CDR1 GTSNPN and CDR2 SVGIG (reference sequence). V lost 3 bases and J 8 bases, leaving 4 bases between the germline ends. CDR3 sequence (DNA): TGTGCCTGGAGCAGGGAAAAACTGTTTTTT. It encodes CAWSREKLFF.

V is TRBV4-1 and J is TRBJ2-1; the D call may be TRBD1 or TRBD2 (6 bases each). Looked up from germline, CDR1 is MGHRA and CDR2 is YSYEKL. The CDR3 is 14 amino acids. Trimming pared 5 bases from V and 8 bases from J, leaving 16 bases between. The CDR3 bases are TGCGCCAGCAGCGGGCGGGACAACGCCGATGAGCAGTTCTTC. Translation: CASSGRDNADEQFF.

This clonotype occurred a few times. This chain links TRBV12-3 or TRBV12-4 with TRBJ2-3; 7 bases line up with TRBD1. Trimming cost V 5 bases and J 0 bases; bases outside gene matches: 5. The CDR3 covers 15 residues. CDR3 sequence: CASSPTGISTDTQYF. CDR3 sequence (DNA): TGTGCCAGCAGTCCGACAGGGATTAGCACAGATACGCAGTATTTT.

For the CDR3, the DNA is TGTGCCAGCAGCTCACAGGGGCGAAACCAAGAGACCCAGTACTTC. Translation gives CASSSQGRNQETQYF. The rearrangement links TRBV5-4 to TRBJ2-5; TRBD1 matches 7 bases. J was trimmed by 0 bases and V by 3 bases; bases with no gene match: 5. CDR1 and CDR2 (germline): SGHNT, YYREEE (reference sequence). The CDR3 is made up of 15 amino acids.

In its sample, this clonotype was seen a few times. The chain employs TRBV9 and TRBJ2-3; TRBD2 matches at 8 bases. The CDR3 is made up of 15 amino acids. V was clipped by 0 bases and J by 2 bases; unmatched bases: 2. Germline loops: CDR1 SGDLS, CDR2 YYNGEE. CDR3 DNA sequence: TGTGCCAGCAGCGTAGATAGCGGGGCCACAGATACGCAGTATTTT. Protein: CASSVDSGATDTQYF.

The genes are TRBV19 and TRBJ2-5, with 10 bases aligning to TRBD2. The germline gives CDR1 LNHDA, CDR2 SQIVND (reference sequence). After removal of 3 bases from V and 1 base from J, the junction contained 5 bases not matched to a gene. This CDR3 has 16 amino acids. CDR3 protein: CASSMPGLASQETQYF. CDR3 DNA sequence: TGTGCCAGTAGTATGCCGGGACTAGCGAGCCAAGAGACCCAGTACTTC.

This clonotype was counted between two and nine times. The chain combines TRBV12-3 or TRBV12-4 with TRBJ2-7; perhaps D is TRBD1 or TRBD2 (5 bases each). Trimming shortened V by 3 bases and J by 10 bases, and 13 bases separated the two germline ends. CDR3 length: 12 amino acids. The CDR3 DNA reads as TGTGCCAGCAGTTTCGGGGACGGATTCCAGTACTTC. This translates into CASSFGDGFQYF.

This clonotype was detected only a few times. DNA for the CDR3: TGTGCCAGCAGTGAAATCCTAGCGGGAGTTTTGGATACGCAGTATTTT. Translating it yields CASSEILAGVLDTQYF. V usage is TRBV2 and J usage is TRBJ2-3; 10 bases are shared with TRBD2. J gave up 6 bases and V 2 bases, and 8 bases lay outside the gene matches. CDR1 is SNHLY, CDR2 FYNNEI, per germline. The CDR3 consists of 16 residues. The variable domain in full, completed from reference TRBV2 and TRBJ2-3, reads EPEVTQTPSHQVTQMGQEVILRCVPISNHLYFYWYRQILGQKVEFLVSFYNNEISEKSEIFDDQFSVERPDGSNFTLKIRSTKLEDSAMYFCASSEILAGVLDTQYFGPGTRLTVL.

The J gene is TRBJ2-1, the V gene TRBV6-5, with TRBD2 identical over 13 bases. V trimming: 2 bases; J trimming: 4 bases; junction bases outside the gene matches: 17. Germline loops: CDR1 MNHEY, CDR2 SVGAGI. The CDR3 totals 21 residues. CDR3 loop: CASSYRGITSGGAPRYNEQFF. CDR3 in DNA: TGTGCCAGCAGTTACCGGGGTATCACTAGCGGGGGGGCACCTAGGTACAATGAGCAGTTCTTC.

This clonotype came up a few times. CDR3 coding DNA: TGTGCCAGCTCGCAAGCACTAGCACAGGCCTATGGCTACACCTTC. Translating gives CASSQALAQAYGYTF. The rearrangement uses TRBV18 and TRBJ1-2; perhaps TRBD1 as D (5 bases). Trimming took 6 bases from V and 4 from J, leaving 18 bases between them. The germline gives CDR1 KGHSH, CDR2 LQKENI. The length of the CDR3 is 15 residues.

This clonotype was observed a handful of times. The chain joins TRBV4-2 to TRBJ2-3, with no clear D. The CDR3 spans 16 residues. Germline-derived CDR1 and CDR2 are LGHNA and YNFKEQ. The V and J ends lost 1 base and 0 bases respectively, with 11 bases between them. The CDR3 region is CASSQGAARSTDTQYF. CDR3 coding DNA: TGTGCCAGCAGCCAAGGGGCGGCCAGGAGCACAGATACGCAGTATTTT.

This chain connects TRBV9 to TRBJ2-1; the match to TRBD2 covers 8 bases. This CDR3 is built from 17 residues. Per germline, CDR1 SGDLS and CDR2 YYNGEE. Trimming cost V 0 bases and J 8 bases; bases outside gene matches: 13. As DNA, the CDR3 is TGTGCCAGCAGCGTAGGTGTCGGGAGGGCTGTTTCGTATGAGCAGTTCTTC. It encodes CASSVGVGRAVSYEQFF.

This chain joins TRBV20-1 and TRBJ2-7; possibly TRBD1 for D (5 bases). The germline V gene has CDR1 DFQATT and CDR2 SNEGSKA (reference sequence). V shed 4 bases and J shed 5 bases, with 15 bases lying between them. This CDR3 comprises 13 residues. CDR3 coding DNA: TGCAGTGCTATACAGGTCATTACCAACGAGCAGTACTTC. It yields the protein CSAIQVITNEQYF.

The rearrangement joins TRBV7-9 to TRBJ2-7, with 10 bases lining up with TRBD2. CDR1 and CDR2 (germline): SEHNR, FQNEAQ (reference sequence). CDR3 length: 16 residues. With V trimmed by 4 bases and J by 0 bases, 6 bases remained unmatched. CDR3 protein: CASSSWTSGSSYEQYF. The CDR3 DNA reads TGTGCCAGCAGCTCCTGGACTAGCGGCAGCTCCTACGAGCAGTACTTC.

V gene TRBV30 combines with J gene TRBJ2-7, with D possibly TRBD1 on 5 matching bases. Looked up from germline, CDR1 is GTSNPN and CDR2 is SVGIG (reference sequence). Trimming pared 1 base from V and 6 bases from J, leaving 10 bases between. The CDR3 covers 12 residues. The CDR3 region has the DNA TGTGCCTGGAGTGAAGGGGTTGGCGAGCAGTACTTC. Encoded protein: CAWSEGVGEQYF.

In this sample, this clonotype turned up a few times. The rearrangement uses TRBV3-1 and TRBJ2-3; D is uncertain. V lost 2 bases to trimming and J lost 5 bases, with 8 bases between them. Looked up from germline, CDR1 is LGHDT and CDR2 is YNNKEL (reference sequence). The CDR3 loop spans 13 amino acids. In DNA, the CDR3 is TGTGCCAGCAGCCAATTTGACGGAGATACGCAGTATTTT. The encoded protein is CASSQFDGDTQYF.

This clonotype was seen a few times. V is TRBV5-1 and J is TRBJ1-4, with D possibly matching TRBD1 (6 bases). V was trimmed by 0 bases and J by 6 bases, leaving 15 bases between them. Germline V gene sequence: CDR1 SGHRS, CDR2 YFSETQ. The CDR3 extends over 16 amino acids. DNA for the CDR3: TGCGCCAGCAGCTTGGGAATGACAGGTTGGGATGAAAAACTGTTTTTT. This gives the protein CASSLGMTGWDEKLFF.

Many counts were recorded for this clonotype. This chain connects TRBV6-5 to TRBJ2-5; 9 nucleotides match TRBD1. Germline CDR1 MNHEY, CDR2 SVGAGI. This CDR3 comprises 14 residues. The V segment lost 5 bases and the J segment 5 bases; nucleotides outside the gene matches: 6. Here the CDR3 reads CASSLTGGGETQYF. The CDR3 DNA follows: TGTGCCAGCAGTCTGACAGGGGGTGGGGAGACCCAGTACTTC.

This clonotype was picked up a small number of times. The rearrangement joins TRBV6-2 or TRBV6-3 to TRBJ2-7, with TRBD2 identical over 10 bases. Germline-derived CDR1 and CDR2 are MNHEY and SVGEGT. The CDR3 has 14 amino acids. The ends lost 6 bases at V and 3 bases at J; junction bases unmatched: 5. For the CDR3, the DNA is TGTGCCAGCAGATCACTAGCGGGGATCTACGAGCAGTACTTC. Encoded protein: CASRSLAGIYEQYF.

In this sample, this clonotype turned up many times. The rearrangement uses TRBV25-1 and TRBJ2-3; 15 bases align to TRBD2. V trimming: 2 bases; J trimming: 0 bases; junction bases outside the gene matches: 18. Germline values: CDR1 MGHDK, CDR2 SYGVNS. The length of the CDR3 is 23 residues. The DNA for the CDR3 is TGTGCCAGCAGTGAACCGAAAACCGGGACTAGCGGGAGGTTGCCCTCTAGCACAGATACGCAGTATTTT. Translating gives CASSEPKTGTSGRLPSSTDTQYF.

J is TRBJ2-5 and V is TRBV20-1, with D possibly called TRBD1 or TRBD2 (7 bases each). The CDR3 length is 13 residues. CDR1 and CDR2 (germline): DFQATT, SNEGSKA (reference sequence). V lost 7 bases to trimming and J lost 5 bases, with 17 bases between them. In nucleotides, the CDR3 is TGCAGTGTTAAGGGAGGGGGCCATGAGACCCAGTACTTC. This gives the protein CSVKGGGHETQYF.